This T cell receptor (beta chain) is from a study of shared clonotypes between healthy human individuals. Germline V gives CDR1 SGHNT, CDR2 YYREEE (reference sequence). V shed 4 bases and J 4 bases; nucleotides not matched to a gene: 11. This CDR3 spans 16 amino acids. Repertoires were generated with immunoSEQ multiplex PCR, while TCRdb's copy carries only in-frame clones and drops some. The data show over 2 million clones, around 95% seen once. A split of CD4+ cells into CD45RA+ naive and CD45RA-negative memory subsets was performed. The chain employs TRBV5-4 and TRBJ2-7, with 10 bases aligning to TRBD1. The specimen sequenced was naive CD4+ T cells sorted from blood. Subset defined: CD45RA+ positively selected. The TCR sequence derives from a man aged 18 to 30 in good health. The CDR3 bases are TGTGCCAGCAGCCCAAGACAGGGGGCGGGGATGTACGAGCAGTACTTC. Protein: CASSPRQGAGMYEQYF.